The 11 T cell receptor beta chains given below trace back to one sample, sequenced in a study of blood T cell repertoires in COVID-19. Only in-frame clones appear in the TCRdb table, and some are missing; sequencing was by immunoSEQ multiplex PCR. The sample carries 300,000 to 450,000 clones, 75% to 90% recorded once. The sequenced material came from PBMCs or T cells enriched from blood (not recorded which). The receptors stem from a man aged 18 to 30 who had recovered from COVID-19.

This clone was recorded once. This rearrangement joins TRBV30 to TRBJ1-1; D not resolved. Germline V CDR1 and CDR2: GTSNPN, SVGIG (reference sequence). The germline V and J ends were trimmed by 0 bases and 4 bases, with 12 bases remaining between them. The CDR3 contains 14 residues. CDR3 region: CAWSVDLESTEAFF. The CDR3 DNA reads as TGTGCCTGGAGTGTAGACCTGGAGAGCACTGAAGCTTTCTTT.

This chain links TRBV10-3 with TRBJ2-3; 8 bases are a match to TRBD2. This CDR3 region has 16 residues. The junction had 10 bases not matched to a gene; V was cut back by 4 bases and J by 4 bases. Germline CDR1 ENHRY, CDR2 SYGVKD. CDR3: CAISGRAGRASDTQYF. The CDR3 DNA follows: TGTGCCATCAGTGGAAGGGCCGGGAGGGCATCAGATACGCAGTATTTT.

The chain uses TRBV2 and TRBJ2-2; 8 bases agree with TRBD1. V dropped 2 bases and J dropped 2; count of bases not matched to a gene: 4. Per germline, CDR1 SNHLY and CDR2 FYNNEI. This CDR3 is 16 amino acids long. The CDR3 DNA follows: TGTGCCAGCAGTGAACTGGGGACAGGAAACACCGGGGAGCTGTTTTTT. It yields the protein CASSELGTGNTGELFF.

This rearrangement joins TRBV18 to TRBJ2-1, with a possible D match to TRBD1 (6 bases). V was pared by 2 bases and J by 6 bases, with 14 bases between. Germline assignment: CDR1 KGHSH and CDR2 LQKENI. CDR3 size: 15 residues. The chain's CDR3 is CASSPVAGVGNEQFF. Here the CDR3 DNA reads TGTGCCAGCTCACCAGTAGCAGGGGTCGGCAATGAGCAGTTCTTC. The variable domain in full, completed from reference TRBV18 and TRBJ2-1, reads NAGVMQNPRHLVRRRGQEARLRCSPMKGHSHVYWYRQLPEEGLKFMVYLQKENIIDESGMPKERFSAEFPKEGPSILRIQQVVRGDSAAYFCASSPVAGVGNEQFFGPGTRLTVL.

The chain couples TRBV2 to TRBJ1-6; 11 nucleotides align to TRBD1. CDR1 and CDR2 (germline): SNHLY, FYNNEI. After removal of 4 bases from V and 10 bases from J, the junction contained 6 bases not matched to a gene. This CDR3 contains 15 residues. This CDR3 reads CASSGTGTGGSPLHF. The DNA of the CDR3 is TGTGCCAGCAGTGGTACCGGGACAGGGGGATCACCCCTCCACTTT.

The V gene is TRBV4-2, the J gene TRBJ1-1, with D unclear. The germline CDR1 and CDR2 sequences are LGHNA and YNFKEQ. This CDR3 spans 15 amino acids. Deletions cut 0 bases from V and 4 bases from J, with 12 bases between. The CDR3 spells CASSQEIPQITEAFF. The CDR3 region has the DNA TGTGCCAGCAGCCAAGAAATCCCCCAGATCACTGAAGCTTTCTTT.

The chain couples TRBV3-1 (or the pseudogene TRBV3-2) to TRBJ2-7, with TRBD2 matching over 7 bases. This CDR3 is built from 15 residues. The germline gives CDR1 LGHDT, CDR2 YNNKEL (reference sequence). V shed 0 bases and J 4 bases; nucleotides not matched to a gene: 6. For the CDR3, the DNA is TGTGCCAGCAGCCAAGAGCACCCGGGACTATACGAGCAGTACTTC. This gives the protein CASSQEHPGLYEQYF.

The chain's CDR3 is CASSPGDRIGIGGYTF. CDR3 DNA sequence: TGTGCCAGCAGCCCAGGGGACAGGATTGGAATCGGGGGCTACACCTTC. The chain combines TRBV7-3 with TRBJ1-2, with 8 positions matching TRBD1. The CDR3 spans 16 residues. CDR1 is SGHTA and CDR2 is FQGTGA in the germline V gene. V lost 5 bases and J lost 8; bases outside the gene matches: 16.

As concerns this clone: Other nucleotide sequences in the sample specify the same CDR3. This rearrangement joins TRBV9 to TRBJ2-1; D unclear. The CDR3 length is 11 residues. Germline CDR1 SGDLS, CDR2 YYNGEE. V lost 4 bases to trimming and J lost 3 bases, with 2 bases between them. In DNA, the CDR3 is TGTGCCAGCAGCCTCTACAATGAGCAGTTCTTC. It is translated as CASSLYNEQFF. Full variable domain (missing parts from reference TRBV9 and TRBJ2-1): DSGVTQTPKHLITATGQRVTLRCSPRSGDLSVYWYQQSLDQGLQFLIQYYNGEERAKGNILERFSAQQFPDLHSELNLSSLELGDSALYFCASSLYNEQFFGPGTRLTVL.

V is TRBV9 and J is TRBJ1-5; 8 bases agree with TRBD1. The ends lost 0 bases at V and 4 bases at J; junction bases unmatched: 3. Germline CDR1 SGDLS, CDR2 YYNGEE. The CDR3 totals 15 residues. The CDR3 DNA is TGTGCCAGCAGCGTAGATGGACAGGGAAATCAGCCCCAGCATTTT. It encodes CASSVDGQGNQPQHF.

CDR3 region: CASSQGPSNQPQHF. CDR3 coding DNA: TGCGCCAGCAGTCAAGGCCCTAGCAATCAGCCCCAGCATTTT. This chain uses TRBV23-1 with TRBJ1-5, with D unresolved. TRBV23-1 is assigned to the ORF class and has an uncertain function. This CDR3 spans 14 amino acids. The V and J ends lost 2 bases and 0 bases respectively, with 5 bases between them.